These 28 T cell receptor beta chains originate from one sample sequenced in a study of T cells in women clearing cervical HPV infection. Sequencing was performed with immunoSEQ multiplex PCR; in TCRdb, only in-frame clones are kept and a portion is missing. The sample totals tens of thousands of clones. Sequenced input: blood buffy coat. The receptors originated from a woman between 18 and 70 years old with a cervical HPV16 infection that either progressed to CIN3+ or cleared (not recorded which).

The CDR3 loop reads CASSLGQGGNQPQHF. The covered CDR3 bases are TGTGCCAGCAGCTTGGGGCAGGGCGGCAATCAGCCC. The chain recombines TRBV5-6 with TRBJ1-5, with D possibly TRBD1 on 5 matching bases. The sequence runs out 3 residues before the end of the CDR3; the remainder is reconstructed from the germline J gene. Trimming shortened V by 0 bases and J by 2 bases, and 9 bases separated the two germline ends. The CDR3 extends over 15 amino acids. Germline CDR1 is SGHDT and CDR2 is YYEEEE.

Concerning this clone itself: The CDR3 end falls 3 residues outside the read, so it is completed with the germline J gene. This chain uses TRBV6-1 with TRBJ2-3; 10 bases are shared with TRBD2. This CDR3 is 15 amino acids long. The germline gives CDR1 MNHNS, CDR2 SASEGT. CDR3 protein: CASSEGLAGQETQYF. CDR3 DNA (partial): TGTGCCAGCAGTGAAGGACTAGCGGGTCAAGAGACG.

For this clone: The read gets to within 3 residues of the CDR3 end, and the germline J gene fills in the rest. This rearrangement joins TRBV5-1 to TRBJ1-3, with D maybe TRBD1 (5 bases). Looked up from germline, CDR1 is SGHRS and CDR2 is YFSETQ. The V gene lost 4 bases and the J gene lost 1 base, with 15 bases spanning the gap. CDR3 length: 16 residues. The CDR3 DNA, read in part, is TGCGCCAGCAGCAAGGGACCGCTAGCGTCTGGAAACACC. This translates into CASSKGPLASGNT. The CDR3 as a whole reads CASSKGPLASGNTIYF.

About this clone itself: The missing CDR3 end, 3 residues past where the read stops, is filled in from the germline J gene. The chain couples TRBV5-4 to TRBJ1-3; D is possibly TRBD1 (5 bases). Germline CDR1 SGHNT, CDR2 YYREEE (reference sequence). This CDR3 region has 16 residues. V lost 0 bases, J lost 2 bases, and 12 bases lay in between. The CDR3 DNA, read in part, is TGTGCCAGCAGCTTGGGGGGGGGTTCGGCTGGAAACACC. Protein product: CASSLGGGSAGNT. The full-length CDR3 reads as CASSLGGGSAGNTIYF. Complete variable domain (other parts from reference TRBV5-4 and TRBJ1-3): ETGVTQSPTHLIKTRGQQVTLRCSSQSGHNTVSWYQQALGQGPQFIFQYYREEENGRGNFPPRFSGLQFPNYSSELNVNALELDDSALYLCASSLGGGSAGNTIYFGEGSWLTVV.

Turning to this clone: The read terminates 3 residues before the CDR3 end, so the remaining end is supplied by the germline J gene. The chain uses TRBV11-2 and TRBJ2-3; 9 bases map to TRBD1. The CDR3 is 14 residues long. Germline CDR1 SGHAT, CDR2 FQNNGV. CDR3 bases read: TGTGCCAGCAGCCCGGGACAGGGCAATCAGCCG. This codes for CASSPGQGNQP. The CDR3 in full is CASSPGQGNQPQYF.

A remark on this clone: The read ends 3 residues shy of where the CDR3 ends; the end is completed using the germline J gene. The rearrangement links TRBV11-3 to TRBJ2-2, with TRBD2 identical over 8 bases. The germline V gene has CDR1 SGHNT and CDR2 YENEEA. This CDR3 is 15 amino acids long. J was trimmed by 2 bases and V by 5 bases; bases with no gene match: 4. This CDR3 reads CASSRGGENTGELFF. Incomplete CDR3 DNA: TGTGCCAGCAGCCGGGGGGGGGAAAACACCGGGGAG.

About this clone: Read data end 3 residues before the CDR3 end; the end is taken from the germline J gene. The chain joins TRBV28 to TRBJ1-4, with D perhaps matching TRBD1 (6 bases). Germline V lookup: CDR1 MDHEN, CDR2 SYDVKM. V shed 5 bases and J shed 7 bases, with 29 bases lying between them. The CDR3 extends over 19 amino acids. The CDR3 protein is CASSPRRWTEGEGSEKLFF. The sequenced part of the CDR3 DNA is TGTGCCAGCAGTCCACGAAGATGGACGGAGGGGGAAGGTAGTGAAAAA.

Notes on this clone: The sequence runs out 3 residues before the end of the CDR3; the remainder is reconstructed from the germline J gene. The chain joins TRBV12-3 or TRBV12-4 to TRBJ2-7, with 7 bases aligning to TRBD2. CDR3 length: 16 residues. The V gene end was trimmed by 3 bases and the J gene end by 3 bases; junction bases not matched to a gene: 11. The CDR3 sequence is CASSFRLEAGNYEQYF. The sequenced CDR3 bases are TGTGCCAGCAGTTTTCGGCTCGAAGCGGGAAACTACGAG.

A word on this clone: The sequence runs out 3 residues before the end of the CDR3; the remainder is reconstructed from the germline J gene. The rearrangement uses TRBV20-1 and TRBJ2-7, with 8 positions matching TRBD1. V lost 3 bases, J lost 3 bases, and 7 bases stayed unmatched. The CDR3 consists of 14 residues. Germline V gives CDR1 DFQATT, CDR2 SNEGSKA (reference sequence). The sequenced CDR3 bases are TGCAGTGCTAGGCCTTATACAGGGGGCTACGAG. This translates into CSARPYTGGYE. The full CDR3 reads CSARPYTGGYEQYF.

Concerning this clone itself: Read sequence stops 3 residues before the CDR3 end, and the germline J gene provides the missing end. The rearrangement links TRBV7-2 to TRBJ1-2; a weak D match, TRBD1 (6 bases). Looked up from germline, CDR1 is SGHTA and CDR2 is FQGNSA. This CDR3 spans 11 amino acids. The covered CDR3 bases are TGTTCCACTCAAACAGGGAATGGC. Encoded protein: CSTQTGNG. The whole CDR3 sequence is CSTQTGNGYTF.

As concerns this clone: The read terminates 3 residues before the CDR3 end, so the remaining end is supplied by the germline J gene. The J gene is TRBJ2-5, the V gene TRBV19, with D tentatively TRBD2 (6 bases). The CDR3 sequence is 16 residues long. Trimming removed 4 bases at V and 2 bases at J, with 17 bases between. Germline assignment: CDR1 LNHDA and CDR2 SQIVND (reference sequence). CDR3 residues: CASSKPSMSGQETQYF. The part of the CDR3 DNA that was read is TGTGCCAGTAGTAAACCCTCGATGAGCGGGCAAGAGACC.

Of note for this clone: The read terminates 3 residues before the CDR3 end, so the remaining end is supplied by the germline J gene. The chain joins TRBV7-9 to TRBJ1-2; tentative D call: TRBD1 (5 bases). Germline V lookup: CDR1 SEHNR, CDR2 FQNEAQ (reference sequence). V was cut by 5 bases and J by 4 bases, with 11 bases left in between. The CDR3 is 13 residues long. The CDR3 bases that were read are TGTGCCAGCAGCCCTCCGGGGGGCTATGGC. This gives the protein CASSPPGGYG. The whole CDR3 sequence is CASSPPGGYGYTF. Complete variable domain (other parts from reference TRBV7-9 and TRBJ1-2): DTGVSQNPRHKITKRGQNVTFRCDPISEHNRLYWYRQTLGQGPEFLTYFQNEAQLEKSRLLSDRFSAERPKGSFSTLEIQRTEQGDSAMYLCASSPPGGYGYTFGSGTRLTVV.

A word on this clone: The read ends 3 residues shy of where the CDR3 ends; the end is completed using the germline J gene. The V and J genes are TRBV5-6 and TRBJ2-3; 9 positions agree with TRBD1. CDR3 length: 15 amino acids. Germline V gene lookup returns CDR1 SGHDT and CDR2 YYEEEE. Incomplete CDR3 DNA: TGTGCCAGCGGGGTACAGGGGGCAAGGGGGGAGACG. Protein product: CASGVQGARGET. In full, the CDR3 reads CASGVQGARGETQYF.

With regard to this clone: The CDR3 end falls 3 residues outside the read, so it is completed with the germline J gene. V is TRBV7-7 and J is TRBJ2-2; 8 nucleotides agree with TRBD1. The V and J ends lost 6 bases and 5 bases, in that order; junction bases with no gene match: 5. In germline, CDR1 is SSHAT, CDR2 FNYEAQ (reference sequence). CDR3 length: 14 residues. CDR3 protein: CASRETGETGELFF. Incomplete CDR3 DNA: TGTGCCAGCAGAGAGACAGGGGAGACCGGGGAG. Full variable domain (outside the CDR3, taken from reference TRBV7-7 and TRBJ2-2): GAGVSQSPRYKVTKRGQDVTLRCDPISSHATLYWYQQALGQGPEFLTYFNYEAQPDKSGLPSDRFSAERPEGSISTLTIQRTEQRDSAMYRCASRETGETGELFFGEGSRLTVL.

Comments on this clone: The read is 3 residues too short to cover the CDR3 end, so that end is filled in from the germline J gene. This chain joins TRBV7-2 and TRBJ2-7; tentatively, D is TRBD1 (6 bases). Per the germline V gene, CDR1 is SGHTA and CDR2 is FQGNSA. This CDR3 contains 13 residues. The germline V and J ends were trimmed by 2 bases and 2 bases, with 7 bases remaining between them. CDR3: CASSLTGTYEQYF. The sequenced CDR3 bases are TGTGCCAGCAGCTTAACAGGGACCTACGAG.

Comments on this clone: Sequencing ends 3 residues short of the CDR3 end; the germline J gene provides the rest. The V and J genes are TRBV7-3 and TRBJ2-1; possibly TRBD2 for D (5 bases). CDR3 length: 12 amino acids. From germline, CDR1 is SGHTA and CDR2 FQGTGA. V was pared by 11 bases and J by 4 bases, with 12 bases between. The CDR3 DNA, read in part, is TGTGCCTCGGGGTACGGTTACAATGAG. Amino acids: CASGYGYNE. The entire CDR3 is CASGYGYNEQFF.

Notes on this clone: The read terminates 3 residues before the CDR3 end, so the remaining end is supplied by the germline J gene. The chain combines TRBV20-1 with TRBJ1-4; D gene uncertain. Germline V CDR1 and CDR2: DFQATT, SNEGSKA (reference sequence). The CDR3 has 14 amino acids. The CDR3 is CSARDQAYNSPLFF. CDR3 bases read: TGCAGTGCTAGAGATCAAGCCTATAATTCACCA.

As regards this clone: The read gets to within 3 residues of the CDR3 end, and the germline J gene fills in the rest. J is TRBJ2-1 and V is TRBV5-6; D perhaps matches TRBD1 (6 bases). The CDR3 runs to 12 residues. CDR1 SGHDT and CDR2 YYEEEE come from the germline V gene. Trimming shortened V by 4 bases and J by 7 bases, and 9 bases separated the two germline ends. The CDR3 DNA, read in part, is TGTGCCAGCAGCCTAGGGGGTAATGAG. Amino acids: CASSLGGNE. The complete CDR3 sequence is CASSLGGNEQFF.

Concerning this clone: From the germline J gene comes the end of the CDR3, since the read stops 3 residues before it. This sequence joins TRBV7-2 and TRBJ2-7; D not resolved. The CDR3 loop spans 15 amino acids. The V gene lost 1 base and the J gene lost 2 bases, with 12 bases spanning the gap. Germline V CDR1 and CDR2: SGHTA, FQGNSA. CDR3 DNA (partial): TGTGCCAGCAGCTTAGTAGGGCTATCGACCTACGAG. This encodes CASSLVGLSTYE. The whole CDR3 protein reads CASSLVGLSTYEQYF.

About this clone: Coverage ceases 3 residues before the CDR3 finishes, and the germline J gene fills in the end. This chain uses TRBV20-1 with TRBJ1-2; the match to TRBD1 covers 7 bases. The V gene's germline CDR1 is DFQATT and CDR2 SNEGSKA (reference sequence). The CDR3 runs 12 residues. Incomplete CDR3 DNA: TGCAGTGGGCACAGGGGCCAGGGGGGC. It translates to CSGHRGQGG. The CDR3, in full, reads CSGHRGQGGYTF.

With regard to this clone: Coverage ceases 3 residues before the CDR3 finishes, and the germline J gene fills in the end. The chain uses TRBV7-8 and TRBJ2-5, with 14 bases identical to TRBD2. Germline trimming cut 7 bases from V and 5 bases from J; bases unmatched to any gene: 6. Germline CDR1 is SGHVS and CDR2 is FQNEAQ. This CDR3 has 15 amino acids. The CDR3 is CASNTGTSGSETQYF. CDR3 DNA, as far as it was read: TGTGCCAGCAACACAGGGACTAGCGGGAGTGAGACC.

Comments on this clone: The read is 3 residues too short to cover the CDR3 end, so that end is filled in from the germline J gene. The genes are TRBV10-3 and TRBJ1-1, with a tentative D call TRBD1 (6 bases). The germline V gene encodes CDR1 ENHRY and CDR2 SYGVKD. Trimming pared 8 bases from V and 4 bases from J, leaving 14 bases between. The CDR3 runs 13 residues. CDR3 bases read: TGTGCCATCCGTACGCAGGGGAGCACTGAA. Protein product: CAIRTQGSTE. The full CDR3 sequence reads CAIRTQGSTEAFF.

A word on this clone: The read comes to an end 3 residues before the CDR3 does, leaving the germline J gene to fill in the end. The chain is built from TRBV2 and TRBJ1-6; 8 nucleotides agree with TRBD1. In germline, CDR1 is SNHLY, CDR2 FYNNEI. There are 14 residues in the CDR3. J gave up 7 bases and V 8 bases, and 7 bases lay outside the gene matches. The sequenced CDR3 bases are TGTGCCAGCGGTGGAGACAGGGGAAATTCACCC. Translation: CASGGDRGNSP. The entire CDR3 reads CASGGDRGNSPLHF.

Details on this clone: The sequence runs out 3 residues before the end of the CDR3; the remainder is reconstructed from the germline J gene. The chain joins TRBV7-9 to TRBJ2-3; D possibly corresponds to TRBD2 (6 bases). This CDR3 spans 14 amino acids. Germline V CDR1 and CDR2: SEHNR, FQNEAQ (reference sequence). Incomplete CDR3 DNA: TGTGCCAGCAGCCCCGGGACTTCCCAAGAGACG. This encodes CASSPGTSQET. In full, the CDR3 reads CASSPGTSQETQYF.

As concerns this clone: The read falls 3 residues short of the CDR3 end, and the missing part is taken from the germline J gene. The chain is built from TRBV20-1 and TRBJ1-2, with 12 bases identical to TRBD1. This CDR3 has 15 amino acids. Germline loops: CDR1 DFQATT, CDR2 SNEGSKA (reference sequence). Germline trimming cut 7 bases from V and 4 bases from J; bases unmatched to any gene: 10. Partial CDR3 DNA: TGCAGTGGGAGGGACAGGGGGCGACTGGGCTATGGC. Translation: CSGRDRGRLGYG. The entire CDR3 sequence reads CSGRDRGRLGYGYTF.

A remark on this clone: The observed sequence ends 3 residues before the CDR3 terminus, with the missing tail filled in from the germline J gene. This chain uses TRBV18 with TRBJ2-1; 9 nucleotides line up with TRBD1. This CDR3 region has 15 residues. Germline loops: CDR1 KGHSH, CDR2 LQKENI. The V segment lost 4 bases and the J segment 4 bases; nucleotides outside the gene matches: 5. The covered CDR3 bases are TGTGCCAGCTCACAAGGACAGGGGCGGTACAATGAG. This sequence encodes CASSQGQGRYNE. The whole CDR3 region reads CASSQGQGRYNEQFF.

On this clone: Read sequence stops 3 residues before the CDR3 end, and the germline J gene provides the missing end. The V gene is TRBV19, the J gene TRBJ1-4, with 10 bases lining up with TRBD1. The germline gives CDR1 LNHDA, CDR2 SQIVND (reference sequence). The trim removed 7 bases at V and 3 bases at J, leaving 8 bases unmatched. CDR3 size: 16 residues. The CDR3: CASILDRGEPNEKLFF. CDR3 bases read: TGTGCCAGTATTCTGGACAGGGGGGAACCTAATGAAAAA.

With regard to this clone: The read is 3 residues too short to cover the CDR3 end, so that end is filled in from the germline J gene. This chain joins TRBV5-1 and TRBJ2-1; 8 bases are a match to TRBD1. CDR1 and CDR2 from the germline V gene are SGHRS and YFSETQ. CDR3 length: 14 amino acids. J gave up 4 bases and V 4 bases, and 4 bases lay outside the gene matches. The DNA read from the CDR3 is TGCGCCAGCAGCCAGGACAGGGCATACAATGAG. Translated, it gives CASSQDRAYNE. The entire CDR3 sequence reads CASSQDRAYNEQFF.